This T cell receptor beta chain originates from a study of blood T cell repertoires in COVID-19. Germline CDR1 reads SGHTA; CDR2 reads FQGNSA. The CDR3 is 13 residues long. V shed 6 bases and J 6 bases; nucleotides not matched to a gene: 7. This clone was observed once. Assay used: immunoSEQ multiplex PCR; TCRdb lists only in-frame clones, some missing. Of tens of thousands of clones detected, around 92% appear once; the ten largest clones hold roughly 10%. The rearrangement links TRBV7-2 to TRBJ2-7; 8 bases are shared with TRBD2. This clonotype originated in a man older than 75 with active or convalescent COVID-19. The sample consisted of peripheral blood. The CDR3 is CASSTGGAGEQYF. The CDR3 DNA follows: TGTGCCAGCAGTACCGGGGGGGCCGGCGAGCAGTACTTC.